The clone carrying this T cell receptor (beta chain) was counted a few times. The source of the sample is a study of blood T cells in healthy people across ages. The CDR3 consists of 14 residues. Trimming removed 0 bases at V and 0 bases at J, with 7 bases between. Germline CDR1 is SGDLS and CDR2 is YYNGEE. A second PCR of roughly 7 to 11 cycles used a sample-barcoded 5' primer and a J-beta primer mix. Each CDR3 protein gets one entry after TCRdb re-called the 5' RACE reads with MiXCR. Found here are 550,000 to 700,000 distinct CDR3 sequences, approximately 25% of them singletons; the top ten hold around a sixth.

This sequence was found in a woman between 65 and 79 years old in good health. The specimen sequenced was blood. The rearrangement joins TRBV9 to TRBJ2-7; D is uncertain. The CDR3 bases are TGTGCCAGCAGCGTAGAGGGATACTCCTACGAGCAGTACTTC. It yields the protein CASSVEGYSYEQYF.